The T cell receptor (beta chain) described here comes from a study of blood T cell repertoires in COVID-19 (dated by TCRdb to about 2020). Regarding the complete study: Samples from collaborators originated in the United States, Italy and Spain and spanned both the acute and convalescent phases of COVID-19. Where HLA class I and class II types were available, the types were taken from metadata supplied by the sample provider, not from assay-based typing. A freely available public database, intended as a resource for researchers studying the immune response to SARS-CoV-2, is where the repertoires were released. The material from the prospective study consisted of cDNA or gDNA derived from T cells, B-cell-depleted T cells, or PBMCs. A de-identified subject ID, COVID-19 status, age in years and sex were almost always included in the sample metadata. Subjects who had been exposed to COVID-19, were actively infected with it, or had recovered from it provided the deeply sampled blood TCRbeta repertoires that made up the dataset. The samples were drawn from the first 160 participants of the ongoing ImmuneRACE study and from some 1,300 subjects provided by 6 global collaborators. Overall study outcomes, separate from this receptor: The amount of clinical and demographic metadata varied by source and participant and was provided uncurated.

Reading from cysteine to phenylalanine, the CDR3 counts 17 amino acids. Just the 51-base CDR3 DNA is kept, in frame starting at base 1. From the germline V gene (reference sequence), CDR1 is SEHNR and CDR2 is FQNEAQ. Unmatched junction bases come to 3, with V trimmed by 5 bases and J by 0 bases. In regard to this clone: The target of this receptor is not known. Base qualities are not recorded, but no much larger clone differs from it by a single base.

TCRbeta CDR3 regions were amplified from genomic DNA by means of the immunoSEQ Assay, a bias-controlled multiplex PCR. For the original study's pipeline: The number of nucleated cells in each sample was estimated from the amplification of reference gene primers within the assay. To quantify the absolute abundance of each unique TCRbeta CDR3 rearrangement, sequence reads were collapsed and filtered. For each sample, productive Simpson clonality was calculated by taking the square root of Simpson's diversity index across productive rearrangements. Entries here come from immuneACCESS through TCRdb and include only in-frame sequences with V and J called. Some clones fail to appear in such tables; in the studies checked, an unresolved V gene covers under half of the shortfall, and the cause of the remainder is unknown. V, J and clone size derive from that table, while D and trimming were established from the DNA sequence. The sample data list about 140,000 clones, and 88% of these were observed just once. Roughly 2.5% of the sample belongs to the ten largest clones.

In Seattle, one collaborating source enrolled patients while the infection was active and tracked those patients longitudinally over the course of disease. Whole blood was collected in K2EDTA tubes by collaborating institutions according to the institutions' own protocols. For TCRbeta analysis, collaborators shipped samples as frozen whole blood, isolated PBMCs, or DNA extracted from either of those sample types. The clonotype was recovered from a human donor with COVID-19, enrolled during active disease. The donor label of this sample is uncertain. The material sequenced was peripheral blood. The V gene is TRBV7-9 and the J gene is TRBJ2-3; 15 junctional bases match TRBD2. The CDR3 here reads CASSTGLAGGSTDTQYF. The sequenced DNA is TGTGCCAGCAGCACCGGACTAGCGGGGGGGAGCACAGATACGCAGTATTTT.